These 32 T cell receptor beta chains originate from one sample sequenced in a study of Ad26.COV2.S vaccination and SARS-CoV-2 variants. The treatment is: around 19 received Ad26.COV2.S at low or high dose, single or two shots; roughly five received placebo; per-sample allocation not given. Material that was analyzed had been drawn on day 63 after the first vaccine or placebo injection. Only in-frame clones appear in the TCRdb table, and some are missing; sequencing was by immunoSEQ multiplex PCR. The sample comprises 300,000 to 400,000 clones, roughly 89% of which are singletons, and around 5.3% rests with the top ten. The starting material was peripheral blood, obtained in a trial of Ad26.COV2.S vaccine versus placebo. Source of these receptors: a person aged 18-60 years who received the Ad26.COV2.S COVID-19 vaccine or a placebo.

CDR3 amino acids: CASSPQRDSYEQYF. As DNA, the CDR3 is TGTGCCAGCAGCCCCCAACGGGACTCCTACGAGCAGTACTTC. This chain uses TRBV11-2 with TRBJ2-7; D perhaps matches TRBD2 (5 bases). CDR1 is SGHAT, CDR2 FQNNGV, per germline. Trimming shortened V by 5 bases and J by 0 bases, and 11 bases separated the two germline ends. The CDR3 covers 14 residues.

This sequence joins TRBV2 and TRBJ2-3; 14 positions match TRBD2. This CDR3 region has 16 residues. After removal of 6 bases from V and 4 bases from J, the junction contained 6 bases not matched to a gene. Germline V gene lookup returns CDR1 SNHLY and CDR2 FYNNEI. CDR3 nucleotides: TGTGCCAGCAGATGGGGACTAGCGGGAGTCGCAGATACGCAGTATTTT. Translating it yields CASRWGLAGVADTQYF.

The J gene is TRBJ2-2, the V gene TRBV19; no firm D call. CDR1 LNHDA and CDR2 SQIVND come from the germline V gene (reference sequence). V lost 3 bases, J lost 5 bases, and 13 bases lay in between. There are 15 residues in the CDR3. The CDR3 sequence is CASSISFLGTGELFF. The CDR3 DNA sequence: TGTGCCAGTAGTATTAGTTTCTTGGGGACCGGGGAGCTGTTTTTT. The complete variable domain, with remaining parts taken from reference TRBV19 and TRBJ2-2, reads DGGITQSPKYLFRKEGQNVTLSCEQNLNHDAMYWYRQDPGQGLRLIYYSQIVNDFQKGDIAEGYSVSREKKESFPLTVTSAQKNPTAFYLCASSISFLGTGELFFGEGSRLTVL.

CDR3 loop: CASRFSGNTIYF. The CDR3 DNA reads TGTGCCAGCAGATTCTCTGGAAACACCATATATTTT. The gene calls are TRBV2 and TRBJ1-3; the D is unclear. V was trimmed by 6 bases and J by 0 bases, leaving 3 bases between them. The CDR3 length is 12 residues. CDR1 and CDR2 (germline): SNHLY, FYNNEI.

The chain uses TRBV11-3 and TRBJ1-1, with D uncertain. The CDR3 has 13 residues. Germline V gene data show CDR1 as SGHNT and CDR2 as YENEEA. Trimming removed 1 base from V and 3 bases from J, with 6 bases in between. CDR3 loop: CASSLGSYTEAFF. The DNA of the CDR3 is TGTGCCAGCAGCTTAGGGTCGTACACTGAAGCTTTCTTT.

V is TRBV4-2 and J is TRBJ2-1; D not certain. This CDR3 spans 16 amino acids. The germline V gene has CDR1 LGHNA and CDR2 YNFKEQ. The V and J ends lost 2 bases and 3 bases respectively, with 14 bases between them. The CDR3 region is CASSQRHGLDYNEQFF. CDR3 coding DNA: TGTGCCAGCAGCCAACGGCACGGCCTGGACTACAATGAGCAGTTCTTC.

The V gene is TRBV6-1, the J gene TRBJ2-3, with TRBD2 as a possible D gene (5 bases). Germline CDR1 is MNHNS and CDR2 is SASEGT. Trimming removed 2 bases from V and 3 bases from J, with 12 bases in between. The CDR3 sequence is 15 residues long. The CDR3, as DNA: TGTGCCAGCAGTGAATCTCGGGGTTTTACAGATACGCAGTATTTT. This encodes CASSESRGFTDTQYF.

The CDR3 nucleotides are TGTGCCAGCAGTTTCGGGGGACAGGGGGCAGTTAATTATGGCTACACCTTC. Protein product: CASSFGGQGAVNYGYTF. V gene TRBV28 combines with J gene TRBJ1-2, with 12 bases that match TRBD1. The junction had 10 bases not matched to a gene; V was cut back by 3 bases and J by 5 bases. CDR3 size: 17 residues. Germline V gives CDR1 MDHEN, CDR2 SYDVKM.

Concerning this clone itself: Relative to the germline gene, one junction end is altered; a read error may explain this. The chain uses TRBV7-8 and TRBJ2-1; 12 positions agree with TRBD2. In germline, CDR1 is SGHVS, CDR2 FQNEAQ. The CDR3 is 14 residues long. As DNA, the CDR3 is TGTGCCAGCGCCGGGACTAGCGGGTACAAAGAGCAGTTCTTC. This gives the protein CASAGTSGYKEQFF.

The gene calls are TRBV6-1 and TRBJ1-1; tentatively, D is TRBD1 (6 bases). V was clipped by 2 bases and J by 1 base, with 8 bases between them. CDR1 and CDR2 (germline): MNHNS, SASEGT. The CDR3 totals 14 residues. CDR3 nucleotides: TGTGCCAGCAGTGAAAACAGGGAGAACACTGAAGCTTTCTTT. Its protein product is CASSENRENTEAFF.

The chain carries TRBV7-2 and TRBJ2-7; 9 bases match TRBD2. J gave up 4 bases and V 2 bases, and 9 bases lay outside the gene matches. From germline, CDR1 is SGHTA and CDR2 FQGNSA. CDR3 length: 16 residues. CDR3 loop: CASSLSPLAGTYEQYF. The CDR3 DNA sequence: TGTGCCAGCAGCTTATCCCCCCTAGCGGGGACGTACGAGCAGTACTTC.

The chain is built from TRBV6-1 and TRBJ2-7; 11 bases fit TRBD1. This CDR3 spans 16 amino acids. Germline V gene data show CDR1 as MNHNS and CDR2 as SASEGT. J gave up 3 bases and V 0 bases, and 4 bases lay outside the gene matches. The CDR3, as DNA: TGTGCCAGCAGTGAAGCGCAAGGGACAGGGGGCTACGAGCAGTACTTC. Its translation is CASSEAQGTGGYEQYF.

The chain joins TRBV7-8 to TRBJ2-2; D not certain. The CDR3 is 13 amino acids. V lost 3 bases to trimming and J lost 6 bases, with 8 bases between them. Germline CDR1 SGHVS, CDR2 FQNEAQ. CDR3 sequence: CASSLARPGELFF. Written as DNA, the CDR3 is TGTGCCAGCAGCTTGGCTAGACCCGGGGAGCTGTTTTTT.

This clone was picked up a small number of times. The genes are TRBV9 and TRBJ1-2; D is ambiguous. Germline lookup yields CDR1 SGDLS and CDR2 YYNGEE. Trimming took off 1 base at V and 3 bases at J, with 13 bases between the two ends. CDR3 length: 15 amino acids. Here the CDR3 DNA reads TGTGCCAGCAGCGTAAGCCCGAGCCAGCACTATGGCTACACCTTC. Translating it yields CASSVSPSQHYGYTF.

V usage is TRBV7-9 and J usage is TRBJ2-7; 10 bases match TRBD1. V was clipped by 6 bases and J by 4 bases; unmatched bases: 6. Germline lookup yields CDR1 SEHNR and CDR2 FQNEAQ (reference sequence). The CDR3 has 14 residues. The CDR3 spells CASRSGTGEYEQYF. The CDR3 nucleotides read TGTGCCAGCAGATCCGGGACAGGGGAATACGAGCAGTACTTC.

The chain employs TRBV28 and TRBJ2-1; D possibly corresponds to TRBD1 (6 bases). The germline V gene encodes CDR1 MDHEN and CDR2 SYDVKM. This CDR3 spans 11 amino acids. V was shortened by 6 bases and J by 9 bases, with 9 bases between the two germline ends. CDR3 region: CASRQGSEQFF. CDR3 in DNA: TGTGCCAGCAGACAGGGTTCTGAGCAGTTCTTC.

This rearrangement joins TRBV19 to TRBJ2-7; 8 bases align to TRBD2. The CDR3 sequence is 16 residues long. V lost 1 base, J lost 7 bases, and 12 bases stayed unmatched. Germline loops: CDR1 LNHDA, CDR2 SQIVND (reference sequence). CDR3 DNA sequence: TGTGCCAGTAGTATAGTATTCCGGGAGGGCAATTTGGAGCAGTACTTC. This encodes CASSIVFREGNLEQYF. The full variable domain, completed using reference TRBV19 and TRBJ2-7, is DGGITQSPKYLFRKEGQNVTLSCEQNLNHDAMYWYRQDPGQGLRLIYYSQIVNDFQKGDIAEGYSVSREKKESFPLTVTSAQKNPTAFYLCASSIVFREGNLEQYFGPGTRLTVT.

Turning to this clone: Other DNA variants within this sample encode the same CDR3. CDR3 sequence (DNA): TGTGCCAGCAGTTTAGGGGGGGAGCAGTACTTC. This codes for CASSLGGEQYF. The chain uses TRBV12-3 or TRBV12-4 and TRBJ2-7; D could derive from TRBD1 or TRBD2 (5 bases each). V was clipped by 1 base and J by 7 bases, with 5 bases between them. This CDR3 contains 11 residues.

CDR3 region: CASSYRSDEQYF. The DNA for the CDR3 is TGTGCCAGCAGTTACCGGTCCGACGAGCAGTACTTC. This sequence joins TRBV6-6 and TRBJ2-7, with unresolved D. Germline V CDR1 and CDR2: MNHNY, SVGAGI (reference sequence). Trimming stripped 2 bases from V and 5 bases from J, with 7 bases between. This CDR3 spans 12 amino acids.

CDR3 sequence reads: CASSESRGGTEAFF. In DNA, the CDR3 is TGTGCCAGCAGTGAATCTAGGGGTGGCACTGAAGCTTTCTTT. The chain joins TRBV2 to TRBJ1-1, with a tentative D call TRBD1 (5 bases). Deletions cut 2 bases from V and 4 bases from J, with 11 bases between. Germline values: CDR1 SNHLY, CDR2 FYNNEI. The CDR3 is 14 amino acids.

The CDR3 DNA reads as TGTGCCAGCAGCCGAGACGGGCGTACAAGTGAAAAACTGTTTTTT. This translates into CASSRDGRTSEKLFF. The chain is built from TRBV7-9 and TRBJ1-4, with no clear D. The CDR3 covers 15 residues. Between the trimmed V and J ends, which lost 5 bases and 7 bases, there was a span of 17 bases. The germline V gene encodes CDR1 SEHNR and CDR2 FQNEAQ (reference sequence).

The chain links TRBV6-6 to TRBJ2-2, with D tentatively TRBD1 (5 bases). Trimming left V 5 bases short and J 6 bases short, with 7 bases between. Germline-derived CDR1 and CDR2 are MNHNY and SVGAGI (reference sequence). This CDR3 region has 12 residues. The CDR3 loop reads CASSKGAGELFF. CDR3 sequence (DNA): TGTGCCAGCAGTAAAGGGGCCGGGGAGCTGTTTTTT.

V usage is TRBV11-1 and J usage is TRBJ2-1; tentatively, D is TRBD1 (6 bases). The V end lost 2 bases, the J end lost 6 bases, and 11 bases lay between the germline ends. Germline CDR1 SGHAT, CDR2 FQDESV (reference sequence). The CDR3 is 14 amino acids. In DNA, the CDR3 is TGTGCCAGCAGCTTAAGATTAGGGGGCAATGAGCAGTTCTTC. This gives the protein CASSLRLGGNEQFF.

The chain employs TRBV27 and TRBJ2-5; no clear D. Germline loops: CDR1 MNHEY, CDR2 SMNVEV (reference sequence). Trimming shortened V by 4 bases and J by 0 bases, and 9 bases separated the two germline ends. The CDR3 sequence is 14 residues long. DNA for the CDR3: TGTGCCAGCAGTTCCACACCCTACCAAGAGACCCAGTACTTC. This translates into CASSSTPYQETQYF.

V gene TRBV18 combines with J gene TRBJ2-1; D perhaps matches TRBD1 (6 bases). The V gene's germline CDR1 is KGHSH and CDR2 LQKENI. Trimming took off 1 base at V and 9 bases at J, with 19 bases between the two ends. The CDR3 totals 16 residues. The CDR3 region is CASSPQQGQTEGEQFF. The CDR3 coding sequence is TGTGCCAGCTCACCACAACAGGGACAAACCGAGGGTGAGCAGTTCTTC. Full variable domain (remainder filled in from reference TRBV18 and TRBJ2-1): NAGVMQNPRHLVRRRGQEARLRCSPMKGHSHVYWYRQLPEEGLKFMVYLQKENIIDESGMPKERFSAEFPKEGPSILRIQQVVRGDSAAYFCASSPQQGQTEGEQFFGPGTRLTVL.

The chain joins TRBV30 to TRBJ1-5, with 9 bases matching TRBD1. The CDR3 totals 15 residues. V shed 0 bases and J 6 bases; nucleotides not matched to a gene: 6. The V gene's germline CDR1 is GTSNPN and CDR2 SVGIG (reference sequence). Here the CDR3 reads CAWSVTGGIGQPQHF. The CDR3 DNA follows: TGTGCCTGGAGTGTGACAGGGGGAATCGGTCAGCCCCAGCATTTT. Supplemented by reference TRBV30 and TRBJ1-5, the full variable domain reads SQTIHQWPATLVQPVGSPLSLECTVEGTSNPNLYWYRQAAGRGLQLLFYSVGIGQISSEVPQNLSASRPQDRQFILSSKKLLLSDSGFYLCAWSVTGGIGQPQHFGDGTRLSIL.

The J gene is TRBJ1-5, the V gene TRBV7-2, with TRBD1 as a possible D gene (6 bases). CDR1 and CDR2 from the germline V gene are SGHTA and FQGNSA. V was pared by 3 bases and J by 4 bases, with 10 bases between. The CDR3 has 14 residues. The CDR3 region has the DNA TGTGCCAGCAGCTTGTTCCAGGGGAATCAGCCCCAGCATTTT. Translation gives CASSLFQGNQPQHF.

The CDR3 protein is CASSPWGASANTDTQYF. In DNA form, the CDR3 reads TGTGCCAGCAGCCCTTGGGGGGCTAGCGCTAACACAGATACGCAGTATTTT. This rearrangement joins TRBV7-8 to TRBJ2-3, with D perhaps being TRBD1 or TRBD2 (6 bases each). V shed 5 bases and J shed 2 bases, with 20 bases lying between them. Per the germline V gene, CDR1 is SGHVS and CDR2 is FQNEAQ. The length of the CDR3 is 17 residues.

V gene TRBV10-2 combines with J gene TRBJ1-2; no definite D call. The CDR3 has 14 amino acids. V lost 2 bases and J 2 bases, leaving 9 bases between the germline ends. Germline V gives CDR1 WSHSY, CDR2 SAAADI. CDR3 sequence reads: CASSELGPNYGYTF. The CDR3 DNA sequence: TGCGCCAGCAGTGAGCTGGGCCCAAACTATGGCTACACCTTC.

The chain employs TRBV5-8 and TRBJ1-4; 7 bases are shared with TRBD1. From germline, CDR1 is SGHTS and CDR2 YDEGEE. The ends lost 5 bases at V and 0 bases at J; junction bases unmatched: 4. This CDR3 is built from 15 residues. This chain's CDR3 is CASRDRRTTNEKLFF. DNA of the CDR3: TGTGCCAGCAGGGACAGGCGAACAACTAATGAAAAACTGTTTTTT.

The CDR3 DNA follows: TGTGCCAGCAGCTTATGGAGCACGAACACCGGGGAGCTGTTTTTT. It specifies CASSLWSTNTGELFF. This chain connects TRBV11-2 to TRBJ2-2; D gene ambiguous. V was clipped by 2 bases and J by 0 bases, with 7 bases between them. Germline values: CDR1 SGHAT, CDR2 FQNNGV. The CDR3 is 15 amino acids.

This chain joins TRBV4-2 and TRBJ1-4, with D possibly being TRBD1 (5 bases). CDR1 and CDR2 (germline): LGHNA, YNFKEQ. The CDR3 totals 16 residues. Trimming cost V 4 bases and J 0 bases, with 12 bases left between them. CDR3 region: CASSLFDSTTNEKLFF. The CDR3 bases are TGTGCCAGCAGCCTATTCGACAGCACAACTAATGAAAAACTGTTTTTT.